A selection of T cell receptor beta chains follows, all from one sample in a study of control samples from healthy donors and cancer patients. Only in-frame clones appear in the TCRdb table, and some are missing; sequencing was by immunoSEQ multiplex PCR. The data show over 100,000 clones, with around 93% seen just once and approximately 2.2% held by the top ten. The sample comprised blood. These receptors all come from a woman between 50 and 59 years old in good health. CDR3s include the opening cysteine and the closing phenylalanine or tryptophan. D genes are given only for firm matches. Clone size is given for some rows only: seen once, a few or many times, or a class if the clone is expanded.

j_call d_call clone_size v_call cdr3_aa cdr3_nt
TRBJ1-2 . . TRBV2 CASSEGRAGYGYTF TGTGCCAGCAGTGAGGGCAGGGCCGGGTATGGCTACACCTTC
TRBJ2-5 . . TRBV2 CASSEGRGGETQYF TGTGCCAGCAGTGAGGGCAGGGGTGGAGAGACCCAGTACTTC
TRBJ1-2 TRBD1 . TRBV5-1 CASSLGDRNYGYTF TGCGCCAGCAGCTTGGGGGACAGAAACTATGGCTACACCTTC
TRBJ1-6 . . TRBV5-1 CASTRDLGASPLHF TGCGCCAGCACCCGGGACTTGGGGGCTTCACCCCTCCACTTT
TRBJ1-1 . once TRBV18 CASSPQGHTEAFF TGTGCCAGCTCACCTCAAGGGCACACTGAAGCTTTCTTT
TRBJ1-5 TRBD1 . TRBV27 CASSPDRGRDQPQHF TGTGCCAGCAGTCCCGACAGGGGCAGGGATCAGCCCCAGCATTTT
TRBJ2-7 TRBD1 . TRBV7-2 CASNAGTGLGEQYF TGTGCCAGCAATGCCGGGACAGGGCTCGGCGAGCAGTACTTC
TRBJ2-1 . . TRBV5-5 CASSRLDLDNEQFF TGTGCCAGCAGCCGATTGGATCTAGACAATGAGCAGTTCTTC
TRBJ2-5 TRBD1 . TRBV4-1 CASSHPGQGETQYF TGCGCCAGCAGCCACCCGGGACAGGGGGAGACCCAGTACTTC
TRBJ2-3 . . TRBV30 CAWNRDGTDTQYF TGTGCCTGGAACAGGGATGGCACAGATACGCAGTATTTT
TRBJ1-2 TRBD1 once TRBV4-1 CASSLTGGIDYGYTF TGCGCCAGCAGTCTTACAGGGGGCATAGACTATGGCTACACCTTC
TRBJ1-5 . once TRBV6-1 CASSELGAQPQHF TGTGCCAGCAGTGAACTTGGTGCTCAGCCCCAGCATTTT